This is a list of T cell receptor beta chains from one sample in a study of shared clonotypes between healthy human individuals. Method: immunoSEQ multiplex PCR; TCRdb's copy keeps in-frame clones and lacks some. Altogether roughly 2 million clones are present, roughly 94% being singletons, with the ten largest covering under 0.15%. Material for sequencing was naive CD4+ T cells sorted from blood. These receptors all come from a man aged 18-30 years in good health. The CDR3 runs from the conserved cysteine through the conserved F or W. A D gene is named only where the DNA matches it firmly. The listing skips clone size in some rows; elsewhere it reads once, few, many or a size class.

>-|TRBJ1-1|once|TRBV6-5
TGTGCCAGCAGTTACCTGGGGGGGGGAGCTTTCTTT
CASSYLGGGAFF
>TRBD2|TRBJ2-1|-|TRBV4-1
TGCGCCAGCAGCCGCGGGACTAGCGGGACCAATGAGCAGTTCTTC
CASSRGTSGTNEQFF
>-|TRBJ2-2|-|TRBV11-2
TGTGCCAGCAGCTTTTCCGAGGGAGCTGACACCGGGGAGCTGTTTTTT
CASSFSEGADTGELFF
>-|TRBJ1-2|-|TRBV7-8
TGTGCCAGCAGCTTTGGGGGCTCTAACTATGGCTACACCTTC
CASSFGGSNYGYTF
>TRBD2|TRBJ2-1|-|TRBV10-3
TGTGCCATCAGTGAGGGGTCTAGCGGGAGTCCGGATGAGCAGTTCTTC
CAISEGSSGSPDEQFF
>-|TRBJ1-1|-|TRBV5-4
TGTGCCAGCAGCTTGGGCGGCACCTCAGGGGTGGAAGCTTTCTTT
CASSLGGTSGVEAFF
>TRBD2|TRBJ2-3|-|TRBV10-2
TGCGCCAGCAGGGTTAGCGGGAGCTCAGATACGCAGTATTTT
CASRVSGSSDTQYF
>-|TRBJ1-3|-|TRBV30
TGTGCCTGGAGTAGTGAGCTCAGCTCTGGAAACACCATATATTTT
CAWSSELSSGNTIYF
>-|TRBJ2-5|-|TRBV7-6
TGTGCCAGCAGCCCTGGACTTGTCCAAGAGACCCAGTACTTC
CASSPGLVQETQYF
>-|TRBJ2-7|once|TRBV5-8
TGTGCCAGCAGCTTGGAGGGGAGGTCTTCCTACGAGCAGTACTTC
CASSLEGRSSYEQYF
>-|TRBJ1-6|few|TRBV6-1
TGTGCCAGCAGTCCTCCAAATTCACCCCTCCACTTT
CASSPPNSPLHF
>TRBD1|TRBJ2-7|once|TRBV6-1
TGTGCCAGCAGTGGAGGACAGGGGGCGTCTTACGAGCAGTACTTC
CASSGGQGASYEQYF
>TRBD1|TRBJ2-7|-|TRBV7-2
TGTGCCAGCAGCTTAGTGGGGACAGGGTCTTTCCACGAGCAGTACTTC
CASSLVGTGSFHEQYF
>TRBD2|TRBJ2-6|-|TRBV10-2
TGCGCCAGCAGCCCCTGGGGAGCGGGGGCCGAAGGTGGGGCCAACGTCCTGACTTTC
CASSPWGAGAEGGANVLTF
>-|TRBJ1-1|-|TRBV5-6
TGTGCCAGCAGCTTAGAAGGCGGACAGCTGAACACTGAAGCTTTCTTT
CASSLEGGQLNTEAFF
>-|TRBJ2-5|-|TRBV7-9
TGTGCCAGCAGCGGGGTTCAAGAGACCCAGTACTTC
CASSGVQETQYF
>TRBD1|TRBJ1-3|-|TRBV2
TGTGCCAGCAGTGACGGGACAGCCTCTGGAAACACCATATATTTT
CASSDGTASGNTIYF
>-|TRBJ2-7|-|TRBV5-1
TGCGCCAGCAGCCCTGTAGCGAGCTCCTACGAGCAGTACTTC
CASSPVASSYEQYF
>TRBD2|TRBJ2-1|-|TRBV19
TGTGCCAGTACTGAGCGGGGGAGCTCCTACAATGAGCAGTTCTTC
CASTERGSSYNEQFF
>-|TRBJ1-1|-|TRBV30
TGTGCCTGGGGAAGGGGAGGGGCTGAAGCTTTCTTT
CAWGRGGAEAFF
>-|TRBJ1-1|-|TRBV5-4
TGTGCCAGCAGCTTTACGGGAGTGAACACTGAAGCTTTCTTT
CASSFTGVNTEAFF
>TRBD1|TRBJ1-4|-|TRBV27
TGTGCCAGAGCCGGGACAGAGGTTGAAAAACTGTTTTTT
CARAGTEVEKLFF
>-|TRBJ1-1|once|TRBV7-2
TGTGCCAGCAGCTTAACACTTTACACTGAAGCTTTCTTT
CASSLTLYTEAFF
>-|TRBJ2-7|-|TRBV11-3
TGTGCCAGCAGCTTAGCCCCTGGGGCGCCCTACGAGCAGTACTTC
CASSLAPGAPYEQYF
>TRBD1|TRBJ2-7|-|TRBV4-1
TGCGCCAGCAGCCAGAGACAGGGCCAGGGGTACGAGCAGTACTTC
CASSQRQGQGYEQYF
>-|TRBJ1-1|-|TRBV11-3
TGTGCCAGCAGCTTAGTGAGGGGCGCGGAGACTTTCTTT
CASSLVRGAETFF
>TRBD1|TRBJ1-2|-|TRBV9
TGTGCCAGCAGCGCCTCCGGGACAGGGGGCACTCTGGGCTACACCTTC
CASSASGTGGTLGYTF
>TRBD1|TRBJ1-4|-|TRBV5-1
TGCGCCAGCAGCATCGGACAGGTCTCAACTAATGAAAAACTGTTTTTT
CASSIGQVSTNEKLFF
>-|TRBJ2-5|once|TRBV11-3
TGTGCCAGCAGCTTAGGGGACCGGGGCAGCCAGCAAGAGACCCAGTACTTC
CASSLGDRGSQQETQYF
>-|TRBJ2-5|-|TRBV7-2
TGTGCCAGCAGCTTAGGGGGCAGTCAAGAGACCCAGTACTTC
CASSLGGSQETQYF
>TRBD2|TRBJ2-3|-|TRBV11-2
TGTGCCAGCAGCTTAGATCGGACTAGCGGGAGGACAGATACGCAGTATTTT
CASSLDRTSGRTDTQYF
>TRBD2|TRBJ2-5|-|TRBV5-1
TGCGCCAGCAGCAATCAAGGCGGGAGGGCAGAGACCCAGTACTTC
CASSNQGGRAETQYF
>-|TRBJ2-5|-|TRBV27
TGTGCCAGCAGTTCCTACGATGACTGGTACCAAGAGACCCAGTACTTC
CASSSYDDWYQETQYF
>-|TRBJ1-5|-|TRBV2
TGTGCCAGCAGTACACAAGCATATAGCAATCAGCCCCAGCATTTT
CASSTQAYSNQPQHF
>TRBD1|TRBJ2-2|-|TRBV5-1
TGCGCCAGCAGCTTGTCAGGGGGCCCCACCGGGGAGCTGTTTTTT
CASSLSGGPTGELFF
>TRBD1|TRBJ1-4|-|TRBV5-1
TGCGCCAGCAGCTCGTCGACAGGGTCGGGTGAAAAACTGTTTTTT
CASSSSTGSGEKLFF
>-|TRBJ1-5|-|TRBV5-4
TGTGCCAGCAGCTTGGGAACAGGGATGGGCCAGCCCCAGCATTTT
CASSLGTGMGQPQHF
>-|TRBJ1-5|-|TRBV6-1
TGTGCCAGCAGTGAAGCTGCCATAACTAGCAATCAGCCCCAGCATTTT
CASSEAAITSNQPQHF
>TRBD1|TRBJ2-7|-|TRBV15
TGTGCCACCAGCAGAGGGGACAGTACCTACGAGCAGTACTTC
CATSRGDSTYEQYF
>-|TRBJ1-3|-|TRBV19
TGTGCCAGTAGTTGGGATTTCAACACTGGAAACACCATATATTTT
CASSWDFNTGNTIYF
>-|TRBJ2-7|-|TRBV18
TGTGCCAGCTCACCATTACAGGATCCCGAGCAGTACTTC
CASSPLQDPEQYF
>-|TRBJ2-3|-|TRBV6-5
TGTGCCAGCAGTTCGTCCGGGTCCCCGACGGATACGCAGTATTTT
CASSSSGSPTDTQYF